This TCR beta chain was captured in a study of blood T cell repertoires in COVID-19 (dated by TCRdb to the early 2020s). In terms of the full investigation: The collaborator samples originated in the United States, Italy and Spain and spanned the acute and convalescent phases of COVID-19. The material from the prospective study consisted of cDNA or gDNA derived from T cells, B-cell-depleted T cells, or PBMCs. The dataset comprised deeply sampled blood TCRbeta repertoires from subjects exposed to, actively infected with, or recovered from COVID-19. The repertoires were released in a freely available public database intended as a resource for research on the immune response to SARS-CoV-2. The samples were drawn from the first 160 participants of the ongoing ImmuneRACE study and from 950 to 1,500 subjects provided by 6 global collaborators. Sample metadata almost always included a de-identified subject ID, COVID-19 status, age in years and sex. HLA class I and class II types, where available, came from metadata supplied by the sample provider rather than from assay-based typing.

Collaborating institutions collected whole blood in K2EDTA tubes following their own protocols. For TCRbeta analysis, collaborators shipped samples in one of three forms: frozen whole blood, isolated PBMCs, or DNA extracted from either of those sample types. In regard to this clone: The antigen it recognizes is unknown. No qualities accompany the bases; no much larger clone lies one base away.

General conclusions and limits of the study: The amount of clinical and demographic metadata varied by source and participant and was provided uncurated.

TCRbeta CDR3 regions were amplified from genomic DNA using the immunoSEQ Assay, a bias-controlled multiplex PCR. As for the authors' bioinformatics: The number of nucleated cells in each sample was estimated from the amplification of reference gene primers within the assay. To quantify the absolute abundance of each unique TCRbeta CDR3 rearrangement, sequence reads were collapsed and filtered. Productive Simpson clonality was computed per sample as the square root of Simpson's diversity index over productive rearrangements. The table was pulled from immuneACCESS by TCRdb, which kept in-frame rearrangements only. Such tables lose some clones; where checked, under half of the loss comes from unresolved V genes, and the rest has no known cause. D and trimming come from the DNA, and the V and J calls and clone size come from that table. In this sample the table shows roughly 78,000 clones, 88% of which occur a single time. The leading ten clones occupy roughly 30% of the sample.

From cysteine to phenylalanine, the CDR3 is 14 amino acids long. Solely the CDR3 DNA is kept, with 42 bases framed from the first base. Trimmed from V: 7 bases; trimmed from J: 3 bases; junction bases lacking a gene match: 2. CDR1 MNHEY and CDR2 SVGAGI are derived from the germline V gene. The rearrangement combines TRBV6-5 with TRBJ2-3, and 12 junctional nucleotides match TRBD2. Material for sequencing was peripheral blood. This clonotype was sampled from a man in his forties or fifties with acute or convalescent COVID-19. The DNA sequence is TGTGCCAGCACTCTAGCGGGGGGGACAGATACGCAGTATTTT. This codes for CASTLAGGTDTQYF.